This is a list of T cell receptor beta chains from one sample in a study of cytomegalovirus exposure and HLA in healthy donors. Produced via immunoSEQ multiplex PCR; TCRdb's table is partial and in-frame only. The sample shows around 170,000 clones, 65% to 85% of them seen only once. Sequenced material: PBMCs. Receptor source: a woman aged 18-35 years in good health and CMV-seronegative. The CDR3 runs from the conserved cysteine through the conserved F or W. Each record gives: V gene, D gene, clone size, J gene, CDR3 DNA, CDR3 protein. D genes are given only for firm matches. Size is omitted from some rows. Given values are once, few, many or a class for expanded clones.

V: TRBV5-4
D: .
size: .
J: TRBJ2-7
DNA: TGTGCCAGCAGCTTGAATTCCTACGAGCAGTACTTC
CDR3: CASSLNSYEQYF

V: TRBV7-9
D: .
size: .
J: TRBJ2-2
DNA: TGTGCCAGCAGCACCCCTACAGGGCTCTCGAACACCGGGGAGCTGTTTTTT
CDR3: CASSTPTGLSNTGELFF

V: TRBV5-1
D: .
size: .
J: TRBJ1-1
DNA: TGCGCCAGCAGCTTGTATATGCAGGGCGGGGGCACTGAAGCTTTCTTT
CDR3: CASSLYMQGGGTEAFF

V: TRBV7-9
D: TRBD1
size: .
J: TRBJ1-2
DNA: TGTTCCAGCAGCCGTCCAGGGGGTCAGGCTAACTATGGCTACACCTTC
CDR3: CSSSRPGGQANYGYTF

V: TRBV5-1
D: TRBD1
size: few
J: TRBJ1-5
DNA: TGCGCCAGCAGCCTTATAGACAGGGAGAGCAATCAGCCCCAGCATTTT
CDR3: CASSLIDRESNQPQHF

V: TRBV4-2
D: .
size: .
J: TRBJ1-4
DNA: TGTGCCAGCAGCCAAGAGGGGGGTGATGAAAAACTGTTTTTT
CDR3: CASSQEGGDEKLFF

V: TRBV15
D: .
size: .
J: TRBJ1-2
DNA: TGTGCCACCAGCAGAGATCTTCGGGTAGGTGAGGATGGCTACACCTTC
CDR3: CATSRDLRVGEDGYTF

V: TRBV19
D: .
size: .
J: TRBJ1-1
DNA: TGTGCCAGTAGTATAGATGGTTGGAGGGAAGCTTTCTTT
CDR3: CASSIDGWREAFF

V: TRBV5-8
D: .
size: once
J: TRBJ2-6
DNA: TGTGCCAGCACCCGGCTAGGTTCTGGGGCCAACGTCCTGACTTTC
CDR3: CASTRLGSGANVLTF

V: TRBV9
D: TRBD2
size: .
J: TRBJ2-5
DNA: TGTGCCAGCAGCGTAGCGGCACTAGCGGGAGCCCAAGAGACCCAGTACTTC
CDR3: CASSVAALAGAQETQYF

V: TRBV20-1
D: TRBD1
size: .
J: TRBJ1-2
DNA: TGCAGTGCTAGCGCCAGGGGGGGCTACACCTTC
CDR3: CSASARGGYTF

V: TRBV11-2
D: .
size: .
J: TRBJ2-1
DNA: TGTGCCAGCAGCTTAGCGGCAGGGTGGATCGATGAGCAGTTCTTC
CDR3: CASSLAAGWIDEQFF

V: TRBV19
D: .
size: once
J: TRBJ1-1
DNA: TGTGCCAGTAGTCTTACAGGGAAATCCCCAGAAGCTTTCTTT
CDR3: CASSLTGKSPEAFF

V: TRBV5-6
D: .
size: .
J: TRBJ1-4
DNA: TGTGCCAGCAGCCTCCGGGGACACAGAAATGAAAAACTGTTTTTT
CDR3: CASSLRGHRNEKLFF

V: TRBV19
D: TRBD1
size: .
J: TRBJ1-5
DNA: TGTGCCAGTAGTCGCATGGGACAGGGCGGACAGCCCCAGCATTTT
CDR3: CASSRMGQGGQPQHF

V: TRBV29-1
D: .
size: few
J: TRBJ1-1
DNA: TGCAGCGTTGTGGCGATGAGGGCTAACACTGAAGCTTTCTTT
CDR3: CSVVAMRANTEAFF

V: TRBV19
D: .
size: .
J: TRBJ1-5
DNA: TGTGCCAGTACTACAGGTAGCAATCAGCCCCAGCATTTT
CDR3: CASTTGSNQPQHF

V: TRBV7-2
D: .
size: .
J: TRBJ2-2
DNA: TGTGCCAGCAGCCAAACAGCCGGGGAGCTGTTTTTT
CDR3: CASSQTAGELFF

V: TRBV7-6
D: TRBD2
size: .
J: TRBJ2-1
DNA: TGTGCCAGCAGCTACCGGGGGGGGGCTGTTGAATACAATGAGCAGTTCTTC
CDR3: CASSYRGGAVEYNEQFF

V: TRBV19
D: TRBD1
size: .
J: TRBJ2-5
DNA: TGTGCCAGTTCTTTCCTACTGGGACAGGGCCTCGGGGAGCAGTACTTC
CDR3: CASSFLLGQGLGEQYF

V: TRBV9
D: .
size: once
J: TRBJ2-4
DNA: TGTGCCAGCAGCCTTCCCGACAGTAAAAACAGTCAGTACTTC
CDR3: CASSLPDSKNSQYF

V: TRBV19
D: TRBD1
size: .
J: TRBJ2-7
DNA: TGTGCCAGTAGTATAGGGGACAGGGAGCAGTACTTC
CDR3: CASSIGDREQYF

V: TRBV7-9
D: .
size: .
J: TRBJ1-5
DNA: TGTGCCAGCAGCCATTCCGGGACATCTCTTCAGCCCCAGCATTTT
CDR3: CASSHSGTSLQPQHF

V: TRBV7-9
D: .
size: .
J: TRBJ1-5
DNA: TGTGCCAGCAGCTTTTTTGATGGCAGTCATAGCAATCAGCCCCAGCATTTT
CDR3: CASSFFDGSHSNQPQHF

V: TRBV11-2
D: TRBD1
size: .
J: TRBJ1-2
DNA: TGTGCCAGCAGGGACCTGAAGAGGACAGGGGCCAACTATGGCTACACCTTC
CDR3: CASRDLKRTGANYGYTF

V: TRBV11-3
D: TRBD2
size: .
J: TRBJ2-3
DNA: TGTGCCAGCAGCTCCCGGACTAGCGGGGCTCGGGATACGCAGTATTTT
CDR3: CASSSRTSGARDTQYF

V: TRBV11-2
D: .
size: few
J: TRBJ2-1
DNA: TGTGCCAGCAGCCTCACTAGGAGCTCCTACAATGAGCAGTTCTTC
CDR3: CASSLTRSSYNEQFF

V: TRBV30
D: .
size: .
J: TRBJ1-6
DNA: TGTGCCTGGAGTAGTCAGGGGAATTCACCCCTCCACTTT
CDR3: CAWSSQGNSPLHF

V: TRBV9
D: .
size: .
J: TRBJ1-3
DNA: TGTGCCAGCAGGGGACAAGACTCTGGAAACACCATATATTTT
CDR3: CASRGQDSGNTIYF

V: TRBV10-1
D: TRBD1
size: once
J: TRBJ1-2
DNA: TGCGCCAGCAGCCGGGACAGAACTAACTATGGCTACACCTTC
CDR3: CASSRDRTNYGYTF

V: TRBV27
D: TRBD2
size: .
J: TRBJ2-7
DNA: TGTGCCAGCAGCCGTAGCGGGGGAAACGAGCAGTATTTC
CDR3: CASSRSGGNEQYF

V: TRBV4-1
D: .
size: .
J: TRBJ1-1
DNA: TGCGCCAGCAGGATACAGGGAATGAACACTGAAGCTTTCTTT
CDR3: CASRIQGMNTEAFF

V: TRBV10-2
D: TRBD1
size: .
J: TRBJ2-3
DNA: TGCGCCAGTACCGGGACAGGCTATGGTACAGATACGCAGTATTTT
CDR3: CASTGTGYGTDTQYF

V: TRBV15
D: .
size: .
J: TRBJ1-4
DNA: TGTGCCACCAGCAGAGATATCCGAGACAGGTTTCGAAAACTGTTTTTT
CDR3: CATSRDIRDRFRKLFF

V: TRBV28
D: TRBD1
size: once
J: TRBJ2-1
DNA: TGTGCCAGCACTCCGGCCGGGACAGGGGGGTTTGAGCAGTTCTTC
CDR3: CASTPAGTGGFEQFF

V: TRBV19
D: TRBD1
size: .
J: TRBJ1-5
DNA: TGTGCCAGTAGTCCTTTAGACAGGGAAAGTCAGCCCCAGCATTTT
CDR3: CASSPLDRESQPQHF

V: TRBV5-4
D: .
size: .
J: TRBJ2-3
DNA: TGTGCCAGCAGCTTGGATTCGACTCCCACAGATACGCAGTATTTT
CDR3: CASSLDSTPTDTQYF

V: TRBV7-9
D: .
size: .
J: TRBJ1-1
DNA: TGTGCCAGCAGCTCAGGGACACAGAACACTGAAGCTTTCTTT
CDR3: CASSSGTQNTEAFF

V: TRBV6-1
D: TRBD1
size: .
J: TRBJ2-3
DNA: TGTGCCAGCAGAACACTACAGGGGTCCACAGATACGCAGTATTTT
CDR3: CASRTLQGSTDTQYF

V: TRBV6-5
D: .
size: .
J: TRBJ1-5
DNA: TGTGCCACGGGGCGGGGGAGCAATCAGCCCCAGCATTTT
CDR3: CATGRGSNQPQHF

V: TRBV25-1
D: .
size: .
J: TRBJ1-5
DNA: TGTGCCAGCGGCGCATACAGGCCCCAGCATTTT
CDR3: CASGAYRPQHF

V: TRBV15
D: .
size: .
J: TRBJ2-2
DNA: TGTGCCACCAGCAGAGATCAAAACGGGAACACCGGGGAGCTGTTTTTT
CDR3: CATSRDQNGNTGELFF

V: TRBV30
D: TRBD1
size: few
J: TRBJ1-5
DNA: TGTGCCTGGGGGACAGGTATCAATCAGCCCCAGCATTTT
CDR3: CAWGTGINQPQHF

V: TRBV19
D: .
size: .
J: TRBJ1-5
DNA: TGTGCCAGTAGTCCCAAGAGGATGATTAGCAATCAGCCCCAGCATTTT
CDR3: CASSPKRMISNQPQHF

V: TRBV10-2
D: .
size: .
J: TRBJ2-7
DNA: TGCGCCAGCAGTGAGCGGTACGAGCAGTACTTC
CDR3: CASSERYEQYF

V: TRBV28
D: .
size: .
J: TRBJ2-5
DNA: TGTGCCAGCAGCCATAAGAAGGAGGGTAGGGGTTTTGAGACCCAGTACTTC
CDR3: CASSHKKEGRGFETQYF

V: TRBV19
D: TRBD1
size: .
J: TRBJ1-5
DNA: TGTGCCAGTAGTATCAGCAGGGGGCGAATCCATCAGCCCCAGCATTTT
CDR3: CASSISRGRIHQPQHF

V: TRBV6-4
D: .
size: .
J: TRBJ2-1
DNA: TGTGCCAGCAGTGACCGTGCGGGACGCGGGGCCGATGAGCAGTTCTTC
CDR3: CASSDRAGRGADEQFF

V: TRBV6-1
D: .
size: .
J: TRBJ1-5
DNA: TGTGCCAGCAGTGAATCGGTAGGGGATAGCAATCAGCCCCAGCATTTT
CDR3: CASSESVGDSNQPQHF

V: TRBV7-9
D: .
size: once
J: TRBJ1-1
DNA: TGTGCCAGCAGGGAGAACAGGGTCATGAACACTGAAGCTTTCTTT
CDR3: CASRENRVMNTEAFF

V: TRBV4-1
D: .
size: .
J: TRBJ1-5
DNA: TGCGCCAGCAGCCAAGACGGCGGGGGGAGCAATCAGCCCCAGCATTTT
CDR3: CASSQDGGGSNQPQHF

V: TRBV30
D: TRBD1
size: few
J: TRBJ1-2
DNA: TGTGCCTGGAGATTTCTCGGGCAGGGGGCGAACTATGGCTACACCTTC
CDR3: CAWRFLGQGANYGYTF

V: TRBV18
D: .
size: few
J: TRBJ2-1
DNA: TGTGCCAGCTCCCCCTTGACTAGAGGCGAGCAGTTCTTC
CDR3: CASSPLTRGEQFF